This TCR beta chain was captured by sequencing in a study of blood T cells in healthy people across ages. Samples each had at least 6 micrograms of total RNA extracted. The authors ran a second PCR of 7 to 11 cycles using a sample-barcoded 5' primer and a J-beta primer mix. MiXCR, applied by TCRdb to the 5' RACE reads, yields one record per CDR3 protein. The profile shows hundreds of thousands of distinct CDR3 sequences, around 32% of them singletons. CDR1 and CDR2 (germline): SGDLS, YYNGEE. The CDR3 runs 17 residues. With 0 bases clipped from V and 3 bases from J, the junction kept 7 bases outside the gene matches.

The rearrangement links TRBV9 to TRBJ2-1; 9 bases are shared with TRBD2. This TCR was recovered from a woman older than 75 in good health. Input material: blood. The CDR3 DNA sequence: TGTGCCAGCAGCGTAGAGCCTAGCGGGACCCTCTACAATGAGCAGTTCTTC. As protein: CASSVEPSGTLYNEQFF.